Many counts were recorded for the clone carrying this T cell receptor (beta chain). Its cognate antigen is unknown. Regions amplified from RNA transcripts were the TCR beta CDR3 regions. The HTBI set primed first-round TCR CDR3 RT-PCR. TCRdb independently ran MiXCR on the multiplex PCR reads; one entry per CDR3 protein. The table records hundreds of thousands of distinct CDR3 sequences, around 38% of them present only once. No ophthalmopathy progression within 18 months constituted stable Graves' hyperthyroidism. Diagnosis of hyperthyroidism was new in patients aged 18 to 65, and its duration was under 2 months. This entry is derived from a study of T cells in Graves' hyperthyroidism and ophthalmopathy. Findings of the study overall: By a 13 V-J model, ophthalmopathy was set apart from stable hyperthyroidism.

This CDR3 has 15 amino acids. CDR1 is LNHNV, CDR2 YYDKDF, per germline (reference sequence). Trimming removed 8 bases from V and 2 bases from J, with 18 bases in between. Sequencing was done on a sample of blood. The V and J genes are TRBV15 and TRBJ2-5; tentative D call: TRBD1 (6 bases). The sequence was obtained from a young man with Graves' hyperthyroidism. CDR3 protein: CATSKSPRGQETQYF. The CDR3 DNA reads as TGTGCCACCTCCAAATCCCCGAGGGGGCAAGAGACCCAGTACTTC.